These 30 T cell receptor beta chains were sequenced from one sample in a study of patients and donors after allogeneic stem cell transplantation. Each CDR3 protein is one row after TCRdb ran MiXCR on the RT-PCR reads. The table has hundreds of thousands of distinct CDR3 sequences, around two fifths seen once; the top ten hold roughly 12%. The sequencing input was blood, either unsorted or a sorted T cell fraction (not recorded which). The receptor source for this set is a human donor who was either an allogeneic HSCT recipient or a stem cell or donor lymphocyte infusion donor (not recorded which). It is not recorded whose cells these are; they may come from a transplant donor.

The rearrangement joins TRBV6-1 to TRBJ1-1, with D uncertain. The CDR3 is 16 amino acids. The germline V gene encodes CDR1 MNHNS and CDR2 SASEGT. V shed 8 bases and J shed 1 base, with 20 bases lying between them. The CDR3 DNA follows: TGTGCCAGCCCTGACCTAAATGAATACAGGAACACTGAAGCTTTCTTT. Its protein is CASPDLNEYRNTEAFF.

V usage is TRBV9 and J usage is TRBJ1-2; 7 nucleotides align to TRBD1. J was trimmed by 0 bases and V by 6 bases; bases with no gene match: 8. Germline assignment: CDR1 SGDLS and CDR2 YYNGEE. The CDR3 runs to 15 residues. The CDR3 loop is CASNRDRASNYGYTF. In DNA, the CDR3 is TGTGCCAGCAACCGAGACAGGGCGTCTAACTATGGCTACACCTTC. Full variable domain (missing parts from reference TRBV9 and TRBJ1-2): DSGVTQTPKHLITATGQRVTLRCSPRSGDLSVYWYQQSLDQGLQFLIQYYNGEERAKGNILERFSAQQFPDLHSELNLSSLELGDSALYFCASNRDRASNYGYTFGSGTRLTVV.

This clonotype was recorded a few times. CDR3 DNA sequence: TGTGCCAGCAGCTTTCGAGGGGATCAGCCCCAGCATTTT. Protein: CASSFRGDQPQHF. The chain links TRBV7-2 to TRBJ1-5; D is perhaps TRBD1 (5 bases). The germline gives CDR1 SGHTA, CDR2 FQGNSA. V was shortened by 3 bases and J by 5 bases, with 8 bases between the two germline ends. This CDR3 comprises 13 residues.

The chain uses TRBV20-1 and TRBJ2-7; 7 bases line up with TRBD1. The CDR3 has 13 residues. The germline CDR1 and CDR2 sequences are DFQATT and SNEGSKA (reference sequence). Unmatched junction bases numbered 9, after V lost 7 bases and J lost 3 bases. This chain's CDR3 is CSGTGQTDYEQYF. The CDR3 coding sequence is TGCAGTGGCACGGGACAGACTGACTACGAGCAGTACTTC.

The table lists this clonotype with a few counts. V gene TRBV5-1 combines with J gene TRBJ1-2; D remains ambiguous. V was pared by 4 bases and J by 1 base, with 8 bases between. The CDR3 is 13 residues long. Germline loops: CDR1 SGHRS, CDR2 YFSETQ. The chain's CDR3 is CASSADLNYGYTF. DNA of the CDR3: TGCGCCAGCAGCGCCGATCTTAACTATGGCTACACCTTC. Filled out from reference TRBV5-1 and TRBJ1-2, the complete variable domain reads KAGVTQTPRYLIKTRGQQVTLSCSPISGHRSVSWYQQTPGQGLQFLFEYFSETQRNKGNFPGRFSGRQFSNSRSEMNVSTLELGDSALYLCASSADLNYGYTFGSGTRLTVV.

This chain uses TRBV5-1 with TRBJ2-1; D gene ambiguous. Between the trimmed V and J ends, which lost 1 base and 8 bases, there was a span of 10 bases. The germline gives CDR1 SGHRS, CDR2 YFSETQ. CDR3 length equals 13 residues. CDR3 loop: CASSLRLVDEQFF. Here the CDR3 DNA reads TGCGCCAGCAGCTTGCGGCTAGTCGATGAGCAGTTCTTC.

J is TRBJ1-5 and V is TRBV20-1, with D unclear. Looked up from germline, CDR1 is DFQATT and CDR2 is SNEGSKA (reference sequence). The CDR3 totals 13 residues. Between the trimmed V and J ends, which lost 7 bases and 2 bases, there was a span of 12 bases. The CDR3 reads CSVQEEGNQPQHF. CDR3 coding DNA: TGCAGTGTTCAGGAGGAGGGCAATCAGCCCCAGCATTTT.

The sample holds a few counts of this clonotype. The chain joins TRBV12-3 or TRBV12-4 to TRBJ1-2; D ambiguous. The CDR3 has 13 amino acids. The V gene lost 6 bases and the J gene lost 0 bases, with 8 bases spanning the gap. The CDR3: CASRNTANYGYTF. For the CDR3, the DNA is TGTGCCAGCAGGAACACTGCTAACTATGGCTACACCTTC.

This chain joins TRBV12-5 and TRBJ2-5, with TRBD1 matching over 7 bases. The germline gives CDR1 LGHNT, CDR2 FRNRAP. The CDR3 consists of 15 residues. After removal of 5 bases from V and 4 bases from J, the junction contained 10 bases not matched to a gene. As DNA, the CDR3 is TGTGCTAGTGGTCAGACAGGGAACAGTGGAGAGACCCAGTACTTC. Translating gives CASGQTGNSGETQYF.

This chain uses TRBV12-3 or TRBV12-4 with TRBJ2-7; D is tentatively TRBD1 or TRBD2 (6 bases each). V shed 3 bases and J shed 4 bases, with 13 bases lying between them. CDR3 size: 14 residues. The CDR3 nucleotides are TGTGCCAGCAGTTTTGGGCAGGGGAGGTACGAGCAGTACTTC. Residues: CASSFGQGRYEQYF.

This clonotype was recorded many times. The V call is TRBV7-9, the J call TRBJ1-3; no reliable D call. Per germline, CDR1 SEHNR and CDR2 FQNEAQ (reference sequence). The CDR3 has 15 amino acids. Trimming pared 5 bases from V and 6 bases from J, leaving 17 bases between. Here the CDR3 DNA reads TGTGCCAGCAGCCTTAGGATTGTCACGGAAAACACCATATATTTT. Translating gives CASSLRIVTENTIYF.

This clonotype was recorded a few times. This chain connects TRBV9 to TRBJ2-5, with TRBD2 identical over 8 bases. CDR1 is SGDLS, CDR2 YYNGEE, per germline. J was trimmed by 1 base and V by 4 bases; bases with no gene match: 6. There are 15 residues in the CDR3. In DNA, the CDR3 is TGTGCCAGCAGCATCGGGACTAGGGGCCAAGAGACCCAGTACTTC. Amino acids: CASSIGTRGQETQYF.

This chain joins TRBV6-5 and TRBJ2-3; D unclear. Deletions cut 1 base from V and 0 bases from J, with 5 bases between. CDR3 length: 14 residues. Germline lookup yields CDR1 MNHEY and CDR2 SVGAGI. The CDR3 DNA reads as TGTGCCAGCAGTTACTTAGCTAGCACAGATACGCAGTATTTT. Translation gives CASSYLASTDTQYF.

The J gene is TRBJ2-2, the V gene TRBV3-1; possibly TRBD1 for D (5 bases). With 4 bases removed from V and 6 bases from J, the gap between germline ends came to 12 bases. CDR1 and CDR2 (germline): LGHDT, YNNKEL (reference sequence). There are 14 residues in the CDR3. The CDR3: CASSRRLRAGELFF. The CDR3 nucleotides read TGTGCCAGCAGCCGCCGCCTCAGGGCCGGGGAGCTGTTTTTT.

The chain couples TRBV20-1 to TRBJ1-4; 7 bases are a match to TRBD1. The CDR3 is 15 amino acids. Germline-derived CDR1 and CDR2 are DFQATT and SNEGSKA (reference sequence). J was trimmed by 1 base and V by 2 bases; bases with no gene match: 4. The CDR3 nucleotides read TGCAGTGCTAGAATTAGACAGGGAACTAATGAAAAACTGTTTTTT. It specifies CSARIRQGTNEKLFF.

DNA of the CDR3: TGTGCCAGCAGTTACTCGACACCGAGCTCTGGAAACACCATATATTTT. Translated, it gives CASSYSTPSSGNTIYF. V and J are TRBV6-6 and TRBJ1-3; D is undetermined. V gave up 0 bases and J gave up 0 bases, with 9 bases separating them. The CDR3 is 16 residues long. Germline CDR1 MNHNY, CDR2 SVGAGI (reference sequence).

The gene calls are TRBV7-2 and TRBJ2-3; D gene uncertain. Trimming pared 5 bases from V and 5 bases from J, leaving 11 bases between. Germline CDR1 reads SGHTA; CDR2 reads FQGNSA. The CDR3 extends over 13 amino acids. CDR3 residues: CASSLWLIDTQYF. DNA of the CDR3: TGTGCCAGCAGCCTTTGGTTGATAGATACGCAGTATTTT.

This chain links TRBV6-5 with TRBJ1-6; TRBD1 agrees at 9 bases. The germline CDR1 and CDR2 sequences are MNHEY and SVGAGI. With V trimmed by 4 bases and J by 10 bases, 8 bases remained unmatched. This CDR3 is built from 15 residues. CDR3 in DNA: TGTGCCAGCAGTTCCCCTAGGACAGGGGAATCACCCCTCCACTTT. Encoded protein: CASSSPRTGESPLHF.

Here the CDR3 DNA reads TGTGCCAGCAGTTTAACAGCCGTGGATGAGCAGTTCTTC. Its translation is CASSLTAVDEQFF. This chain connects TRBV12-3 or TRBV12-4 to TRBJ2-1; D unresolved. This CDR3 is 13 amino acids long. Trimming took off 2 bases at V and 8 bases at J, with 10 bases between the two ends.

This clonotype was detected a few times. This chain uses TRBV24-1 with TRBJ1-2, with TRBD1 identical over 8 bases. Per germline, CDR1 KGHDR and CDR2 SFDVKD. V lost 5 bases to trimming and J lost 8 bases; unmatched junction nucleotides: 12. This CDR3 has 15 amino acids. The CDR3 spells CATSGPGQGRGGYTF. CDR3 DNA: TGTGCCACCAGTGGCCCAGGACAGGGTCGCGGGGGCTACACCTTC.

This clonotype was seen a few times. The chain uses TRBV4-1 and TRBJ1-6; no definite D call. This CDR3 is built from 18 residues. CDR1 is MGHRA, CDR2 YSYEKL, per germline. V lost 2 bases, J lost 0 bases, and 14 bases lay in between. The CDR3 is CASSQRSQLSSYNSPLHF. Written as DNA, the CDR3 is TGCGCCAGCAGCCAACGTTCGCAGCTGAGCTCCTATAATTCACCCCTCCACTTT.

The rearrangement uses TRBV12-3 or TRBV12-4 and TRBJ2-7; D remains unclear. V was pared by 2 bases and J by 7 bases, with 12 bases between. The CDR3 length is 13 residues. CDR3 sequence (DNA): TGTGCCAGCAGTTTAAGTCCCTCTGGGGAGCAGTACTTC. This gives the protein CASSLSPSGEQYF.

The V call is TRBV7-2, the J call TRBJ1-1; a weak D match, TRBD1 (5 bases). CDR1 SGHTA and CDR2 FQGNSA come from the germline V gene. V was shortened by 4 bases and J by 5 bases, with 14 bases between the two germline ends. This CDR3 has 14 amino acids. DNA of the CDR3: TGTGCCAGCAGCTCCCTCCGACAGTCTACTGAAGCTTTCTTT. Protein product: CASSSLRQSTEAFF.

Only a few counts were recorded for this clonotype. V and J are TRBV5-1 and TRBJ1-2; D might be TRBD1 (6 bases). The germline CDR1 and CDR2 sequences are SGHRS and YFSETQ. V was shortened by 1 base and J by 5 bases, with 12 bases between the two germline ends. The CDR3 is 14 residues long. The CDR3 DNA reads as TGCGCCAGCAGCTTGCGGGGGGCAGAGTATGGCTACACCTTC. Encoded protein: CASSLRGAEYGYTF. Full variable domain (remainder filled in from reference TRBV5-1 and TRBJ1-2): KAGVTQTPRYLIKTRGQQVTLSCSPISGHRSVSWYQQTPGQGLQFLFEYFSETQRNKGNFPGRFSGRQFSNSRSEMNVSTLELGDSALYLCASSLRGAEYGYTFGSGTRLTVV.

The CDR3 DNA is TGCGCCAGCAGGCCCGGGACAGCGATTTACAATGAGCAGTTCTTC. It is translated as CASRPGTAIYNEQFF. This chain connects TRBV5-1 to TRBJ2-1, with 7 bases identical to TRBD1. The J segment lost 4 bases and the V segment lost 5 bases, leaving 9 bases of the junction unmatched. Germline assignment: CDR1 SGHRS and CDR2 YFSETQ. The CDR3 sequence is 15 residues long.

The V and J genes are TRBV27 and TRBJ1-2; the D gene is possibly TRBD1 (6 bases). V lost 11 bases, J lost 8 bases, and 15 bases lay in between. The germline gives CDR1 MNHEY, CDR2 SMNVEV (reference sequence). This CDR3 contains 11 residues. The chain's CDR3 is CASQGRGGYTF. CDR3 nucleotides: TGTGCCTCACAGGGACGGGGAGGCTACACCTTC.

The chain is built from TRBV12-3 or TRBV12-4 and TRBJ2-3, with unresolved D. The germline V and J ends were trimmed by 7 bases and 0 bases, with 11 bases remaining between them. This CDR3 comprises 14 residues. The CDR3 loop reads CASTLKTSTDTQYF. The CDR3 coding sequence is TGTGCCAGCACCCTTAAAACTAGCACAGATACGCAGTATTTT.

The chain couples TRBV20-1 to TRBJ2-3, with D maybe TRBD1 (5 bases). In germline, CDR1 is DFQATT, CDR2 SNEGSKA (reference sequence). With 0 bases removed from V and 1 base from J, the gap between germline ends came to 14 bases. The CDR3 has 16 residues. Written as DNA, the CDR3 is TGCAGTGCTAGAGATGGACAACTCGGAGGCACAGATACGCAGTATTTT. Protein product: CSARDGQLGGTDTQYF.

Written as DNA, the CDR3 is TGTGCCAGCAGCCAAGATCCAGGGACTAGCCCAGAGGGAGAGACCCAGTACTTC. Amino acids: CASSQDPGTSPEGETQYF. The gene calls are TRBV3-1 and TRBJ2-5; 9 positions match TRBD2. Trimming cost V 0 bases and J 4 bases; bases outside gene matches: 12. The CDR3 runs 18 residues. Germline V gene data show CDR1 as LGHDT and CDR2 as YNNKEL (reference sequence).

The chain carries TRBV6-1 and TRBJ2-1; TRBD2 matches at 8 bases. The CDR3 length is 14 residues. Trimming removed 11 bases from V and 0 bases from J; junction bases left unmatched: 6. In germline, CDR1 is MNHNS, CDR2 SASEGT. CDR3 DNA: TGTGCCGTTCGGGGGGGGAGCTCCTACAATGAGCAGTTCTTC. It is translated as CAVRGGSSYNEQFF.